The present entry profiles one TCR beta chain with its context. The sample is drawn from a study of TIL therapy for anti-PD-1-resistant metastatic lung cancer. About the study: Progressing patients received lymphodepletion, expanded TIL infusion and IL-2. Several tumors were EGFR-mutant and two were ALK-rearranged.

Sample time point: pre-treatment sample, taken before nivolumab and TIL therapy. Enrollment ran from 2017 to early 2020. Sequencing used immunoSEQ v3. Profiled with immunoSEQ multiplex PCR; TCRdb holds only in-frame clones, not every one. The profile shows over 20,000 clones, 78% of them singletons. From germline, CDR1 is SGDLS and CDR2 YYNGEE. Between the trimmed V and J ends, which lost 3 bases and 2 bases, there was a span of 4 bases. The length of the CDR3 is 12 residues. The sequence came from a person aged 25 to 80 with non-small cell lung cancer. This sample comprised blood, obtained at baseline. The chain links TRBV9 to TRBJ2-3, with no clear D. CDR3 amino acids: CASSDYTDTQYF. The DNA of the CDR3 is TGTGCCAGCAGCGACTACACAGATACGCAGTATTTT.